What follows are 2 T cell receptor beta chains derived from one specimen sequenced in a study of blood T cell repertoires in COVID-19. Sequenced by immunoSEQ multiplex PCR; TCRdb stores in-frame clones only, minus some. The sample contains tens of thousands of clones, around 83% of which appear only once. Sequenced sample: peripheral blood. The source of these receptors is a human donor in a cohort sampled during active COVID-19.

This sequence joins TRBV5-6 and TRBJ2-7; 8 bases match TRBD2. CDR3 length: 15 amino acids. The ends lost 0 bases at V and 0 bases at J; junction bases unmatched: 2. Germline CDR1 is SGHDT and CDR2 is YYEEEE. The DNA for the CDR3 is TGTGCCAGCAGCTTGGCGGGGGGGAGCTCCTACGAGCAGTACTTC. Translation: CASSLAGGSSYEQYF.

The chain joins TRBV19 to TRBJ2-1, with 12 nucleotides matching TRBD2. V trimming: 5 bases; J trimming: 4 bases; junction bases outside the gene matches: 9. The CDR3 loop spans 17 amino acids. The germline CDR1 and CDR2 sequences are LNHDA and SQIVND (reference sequence). The CDR3 coding sequence is TGTGCCAGTAGTCCATGGACTAGCGGGGTCGTTTACAATGAGCAGTTCTTC. Translating it yields CASSPWTSGVVYNEQFF.